This TCR beta chain was identified during a study of CD8+ T cells in alopecia areata. As for this clone: Its antigen is undetermined.

Trimming left V 3 bases short and J 6 bases short, with 13 bases between. CDR3 length: 14 residues. Germline loops: CDR1 SGDLS, CDR2 YYNGEE. General observations from the study: With patients, TCR sharing proved less clear than in mice, a difference possibly related to HLA.

TCR sequencing used cDNA made by reverse transcription of extracted RNA. Measured with immunoSEQ multiplex PCR; TCRdb has only the in-frame clones, and not every one. The table has some 200,000 clones, more than 50% seen once. The receptor's source is a human donor in good health. The sample comprised CD8+ T cells sorted from blood. The chain uses TRBV9 and TRBJ2-1; D is unclear. The CDR3 spells CASSALLAVNEQFF. The CDR3 DNA sequence: TGTGCCAGCAGCGCCTTACTTGCGGTCAATGAGCAGTTCTTC.